A selection of T cell receptor beta chains follows, all from one sample in a study of shared clonotypes between healthy human individuals. The table came from immunoSEQ multiplex PCR; TCRdb's copy has only in-frame clones and leaves some out. The data show 2.3 million or so clones, 80% to 95% seen once. Sequencing used naive CD4+ T cells from PBMCs. These receptors were obtained from a man younger than 35 in good health. Some clones in this sample may be carry-over from other donors' samples. Each CDR3 is given with its conserved first and last residue. The D gene is left open where the match is weak. Clone size is shown for a subset of rows, as once, few, many or a class of expanded clone.

d_call clone_size j_call v_call cdr3_nt cdr3_aa
TRBD2 . TRBJ2-1 TRBV5-1 TGCGCCAGCAGCTTGAGGACTAGCGGGATGACGAATGAGCAGTTCTTC CASSLRTSGMTNEQFF
TRBD1 . TRBJ1-2 TRBV19 TGTGCCAGTAGTGCGCGACCGGGACAGATTTATGGCTACACCTTC CASSARPGQIYGYTF
. . TRBJ1-5 TRBV4-1 TGCGCCAGCAGCCAAGATTGGCCCAGGGACCAGCCCCAGCATTTT CASSQDWPRDQPQHF
. . TRBJ2-5 TRBV5-1 TGCGCCAGCAGATACGACGGACTGGAGACCCAGTACTTC CASRYDGLETQYF
. once TRBJ2-7 TRBV4-2 TGTGCCAGCAGCCGTACAGCATTACCGAGCTCCTACGAGCAGTACTTC CASSRTALPSSYEQYF
TRBD2 . TRBJ2-5 TRBV6-5 TGTGCCAGCAGTCGGGGGGGCGCCCAACAGACCCAGTACTTC CASSRGGAQQTQYF
. . TRBJ2-1 TRBV27 TGTGCCAGTCAAGCGACTGTCTCCTACAATGAGCAGTTCTTC CASQATVSYNEQFF
. . TRBJ1-4 TRBV2 TGTGCCAGCGTCCGGGAACAGGGCCCTGAAAAACTGTTTTTT CASVREQGPEKLFF
. . TRBJ1-1 TRBV19 TGTGCCAGTACCCTACACCGCACTGAAGCTTTCTTT CASTLHRTEAFF
. . TRBJ2-5 TRBV4-2 TGTGCCAGCAGCCAAGATCAAGGGCGAGAGACCCAGTACTTC CASSQDQGRETQYF
. . TRBJ1-5 TRBV12-5 TGTGCTAGTGGTTTGGATGAGGGTCAGCCCCAGCATTTT CASGLDEGQPQHF
. . TRBJ1-3 TRBV10-3 TGTGCCATCAGTGATCGTCCGGGGGGGAGCTCTGGAAACACCATATATTTT CAISDRPGGSSGNTIYF
TRBD1 once TRBJ1-2 TRBV4-2 TGTGCCAGCAGCCAGGACAGGTCTAACTATGGCTACACCTTC CASSQDRSNYGYTF
. . TRBJ2-7 TRBV6-1 TGTGCCAGCAGTGAAGCCTGGGCTTCTACCTACGAGCAGTACTTC CASSEAWASTYEQYF
TRBD2 . TRBJ2-1 TRBV6-1 TGTGCCAGCTTGCGGGAGGGCTCCTACAATGAGCAGTTCTTC CASLREGSYNEQFF
TRBD1 . TRBJ1-4 TRBV28 TGTGCCAGCAGTTTATGGCCGACTCCAGGGGGTAGGGCAACTAATGAAAAACTGTTTTTT CASSLWPTPGGRATNEKLFF
TRBD2 . TRBJ2-1 TRBV7-8 TGTGCCAGCAGCTCCCCAGCGGGAGGTTCCTACAATGAGCAGTTCTTC CASSSPAGGSYNEQFF
. . TRBJ1-3 TRBV7-2 TGTGCCAGCAGCTCGACGGACGCTAAAGGAAACACCATATATTTT CASSSTDAKGNTIYF
TRBD2 . TRBJ2-7 TRBV7-2 TGTGCCAGCAGCGGCGCCGGGACTAGAAACTACGAGCAGTACTTC CASSGAGTRNYEQYF
. . TRBJ2-4 TRBV27 TGTGCCAGCAGTTTAAGGGTGCAGAATGCAGCCAAAAACATTCAGTACTTC CASSLRVQNAAKNIQYF
. . TRBJ2-6 TRBV7-9 TGTGCCAGCAGCCCCATAGGGCCACTTCTTCACTCTGGGGCCAACGTCCTGACTTTC CASSPIGPLLHSGANVLTF
TRBD1 . TRBJ1-2 TRBV29-1 TGCAGCGTTGAGAGACAGGGGGATGGCTACACCTTC CSVERQGDGYTF
. few TRBJ1-4 TRBV29-1 TGCAGCGCCTCCGGGGGTGGTGAAAAACTGTTTTTT CSASGGGEKLFF
. . TRBJ2-5 TRBV20-1 TGCAGTGCTAGATGGGGAGAGACCCAGTACTTC CSARWGETQYF
TRBD1 . TRBJ2-2 TRBV5-1 TGCGCCAGCAGCATAATCCGGGACAGGGGGCCGGCCGGGGAGCTGTTTTTT CASSIIRDRGPAGELFF
. . TRBJ2-2 TRBV29-1 TGCAGCGTCGGGAGTAGGTCCGGGGAGCTGTTTTTT CSVGSRSGELFF
TRBD1 . TRBJ2-3 TRBV5-1 TGCGCCAGCAGCTTAAGGACAGGGGTAGATACGCAGTATTTT CASSLRTGVDTQYF
TRBD2 . TRBJ2-3 TRBV18 TGTGCCAGCTCACCGAACCTAGCGGCACTAGATACGCAGTATTTT CASSPNLAALDTQYF
. once TRBJ1-5 TRBV4-1 TGCGCCAGCAGCCAAGGGCGGCAGGGAAGTAGCAATCAGCCCCAGCATTTT CASSQGRQGSSNQPQHF
. . TRBJ2-2 TRBV9 TGTGCCAGCAGACGAAACACCGGGGAGCTGTTTTTT CASRRNTGELFF
. . TRBJ2-3 TRBV9 TGTGCCAGCAGCGTGGGGGCTCGAACAGATACGCAGTATTTT CASSVGARTDTQYF
. . TRBJ1-5 TRBV28 TGTGCCAGCAGTTCGGACAGCCAGCCCCAGCATTTT CASSSDSQPQHF
. few TRBJ1-1 TRBV29-1 TGCAGCGTTGATCGAGCTAACACTGAAGCTTTCTTT CSVDRANTEAFF
. . TRBJ2-6 TRBV28 TGTGCCAGCAGTTACTACAGGGGAGGTGGGGCCAACGTCCTGACTTTC CASSYYRGGGANVLTF
. . TRBJ2-1 TRBV7-2 TGCGCCAGCAGCAAAGAGTCCTACAATGAGCAGTTCTTC CASSKESYNEQFF
TRBD1 . TRBJ1-2 TRBV5-4 TGTGCCAGCAGCTTGGGGGGCAGGGGGAACAACTATGGCTACACCTTC CASSLGGRGNNYGYTF
. . TRBJ1-1 TRBV28 TGTGCCAGCAGCAGAGAGGGGCGCAAAGCTTTCTTT CASSREGRKAFF
. . TRBJ1-1 TRBV10-3 TGTGCCATCAGTGAGTCGGTGGTTTTGAACACTGAAGCTTTCTTT CAISESVVLNTEAFF
. . TRBJ1-3 TRBV2 TGTGCCAGCAGTGGATCCTGGGGGCAAGGAAACACCATATATTTT CASSGSWGQGNTIYF
TRBD1 . TRBJ2-1 TRBV6-5 TGTGCCAGCAGCCCCGACAGGGGGCGATTCAATGAGCAGTTCTTC CASSPDRGRFNEQFF
TRBD1 . TRBJ2-1 TRBV7-9 TGTGCCAGCGGACAGACAGGGGGATACAATGAGCAGTTCTTC CASGQTGGYNEQFF
TRBD1 . TRBJ2-7 TRBV29-1 TGCAGCGTAAGAATGGGACAGGGAACCTACGAGCAGTACTTC CSVRMGQGTYEQYF
TRBD2 . TRBJ2-2 TRBV5-1 TGCGCCAGCAGCCTGCTAGCGGGAGCGAACACCGGGGAGCTGTTTTTT CASSLLAGANTGELFF
. . TRBJ2-5 TRBV15 TGTGCCACCAGCAGAGATATTCAGCCAGAGACCCAGTACTTC CATSRDIQPETQYF
. . TRBJ2-7 TRBV30 TGTGCCTGGATGGTGGGTGGGAGCAACGAGCAGTACTTC CAWMVGGSNEQYF
. . TRBJ1-2 TRBV28 TGTGCCAGCAGTTACAGGGCTTACTATGGCTACACCTTC CASSYRAYYGYTF
TRBD2 . TRBJ2-5 TRBV9 TGTGCCAGCAGCGGCGGACTAGCGGTACAAGAGACCCAGTACTTC CASSGGLAVQETQYF
TRBD1 . TRBJ1-4 TRBV5-1 TGCGCCAGCAGCCAGGGGACAGGTGCAACTAATGAAAAACTGTTTTTT CASSQGTGATNEKLFF
TRBD2 . TRBJ2-7 TRBV4-1 TGCGCCAGCAGCCAATCTTTAGCGGGAGGGCCGTCCTACGAGCAGTACTTC CASSQSLAGGPSYEQYF
. . TRBJ2-4 TRBV18 TGTGCCAGCTCCCTGACACGGACAGTCAAAAACATTCAGTACTTC CASSLTRTVKNIQYF
. . TRBJ1-1 TRBV6-1 TGTGCCAGCAGTGGAGAACAGGGTTGGACTGAAGCTTTCTTT CASSGEQGWTEAFF
. . TRBJ1-1 TRBV6-5 TGTGCCAGCAGTCTCACAGGCACTGAAGCTTTCTTT CASSLTGTEAFF
. . TRBJ2-7 TRBV5-8 TGTGCCAGCAGCTTTCGGGCCCTTGGAGGTCGCGAGTACTTC CASSFRALGGREYF
. . TRBJ1-1 TRBV2 TGTGCCAGCAGTGCGGTCAGGGGGAACACTGAAGCTTTCTTT CASSAVRGNTEAFF
. . TRBJ1-5 TRBV4-3 TGCGCCAGCAGCCAAGATGTGGTCAGGGTTCGGTATAGCAATCAGCCCCAGCATTTT CASSQDVVRVRYSNQPQHF